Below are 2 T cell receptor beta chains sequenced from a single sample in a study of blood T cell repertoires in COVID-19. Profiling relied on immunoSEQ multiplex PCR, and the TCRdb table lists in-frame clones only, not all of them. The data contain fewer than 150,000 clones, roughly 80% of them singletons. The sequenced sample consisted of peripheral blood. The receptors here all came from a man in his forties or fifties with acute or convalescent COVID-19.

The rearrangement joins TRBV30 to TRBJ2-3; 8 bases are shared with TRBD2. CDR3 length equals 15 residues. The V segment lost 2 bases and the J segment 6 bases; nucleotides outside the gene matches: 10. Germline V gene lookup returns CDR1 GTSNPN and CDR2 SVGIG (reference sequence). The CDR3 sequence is CAWSNPGLGQDTQYF. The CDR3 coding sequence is TGTGCCTGGAGTAATCCGGGACTAGGCCAGGATACGCAGTATTTT.

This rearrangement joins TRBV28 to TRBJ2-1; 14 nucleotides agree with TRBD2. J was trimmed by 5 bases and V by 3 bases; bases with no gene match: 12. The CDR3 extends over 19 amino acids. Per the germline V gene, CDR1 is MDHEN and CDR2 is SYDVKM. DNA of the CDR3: TGTGCCAGCAGTTTCCCGCAGACTAGCGGGGGGGCCAGGGACAATGAGCAGTTCTTC. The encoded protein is CASSFPQTSGGARDNEQFF.